The 14 T cell receptor beta chains reported below all come from one sample, sequenced in a study of T cell repertoires in cytomegalovirus infection. TCRdb analysed the reads with MiXCR anew, one entry per CDR3 protein. Of just under 550,000 distinct CDR3 sequences listed, about a quarter are singletons. The sample comprised PBMCs. The source is a human donor in good health (CMV status not recorded). Some clones in this sample may be carry-over from other donors' samples.

This clonotype was observed a few times. V usage is TRBV7-9 and J usage is TRBJ1-2, with 7 positions matching TRBD1. V shed 5 bases and J 2 bases; nucleotides not matched to a gene: 11. Germline loops: CDR1 SEHNR, CDR2 FQNEAQ (reference sequence). This CDR3 spans 16 amino acids. The CDR3 nucleotides read TGTGCCAGCAGCCCACAATTGGGACAGAAGAACTATGGCTACACCTTC. Amino acid sequence: CASSPQLGQKNYGYTF.

The chain carries TRBV24-1 and TRBJ2-3; D could derive from TRBD1 or TRBD2 (5 bases each). Germline V lookup: CDR1 KGHDR, CDR2 SFDVKD. Trimming stripped 9 bases from V and 2 bases from J, with 8 bases between. CDR3 size: 12 residues. The CDR3 reads CATGDDTDTQYF. CDR3 DNA sequence: TGTGCCACCGGGGACGACACAGATACGCAGTATTTT.

This clonotype was seen many times. The chain recombines TRBV7-2 with TRBJ2-5; 11 bases align to TRBD2. The V gene's germline CDR1 is SGHTA and CDR2 FQGNSA. The CDR3 consists of 20 residues. Trimming took 0 bases from V and 4 from J; bases not matched to a gene: 16. Written as DNA, the CDR3 is TGTGCCAGCAGCTTAGCTGAAGCCCTACTAGCGGGGGAACAGGCAGAGACCCAGTACTTC. Translation: CASSLAEALLAGEQAETQYF.

The table lists this clonotype with many counts. The gene calls are TRBV12-3 or TRBV12-4 and TRBJ1-5; D unresolved. This CDR3 spans 14 amino acids. Between the trimmed V and J ends, which lost 0 bases and 5 bases, there was a span of 8 bases. The CDR3 DNA reads as TGTGCCAGCAGTTTAGCGGGGTTGTATCAGCCCCAGCATTTT. It codes for CASSLAGLYQPQHF.

V gene TRBV28 combines with J gene TRBJ1-5, with D possibly matching TRBD1 (5 bases). V shed 5 bases and J shed 6 bases, with 20 bases lying between them. This CDR3 is 16 amino acids long. Germline lookup yields CDR1 MDHEN and CDR2 SYDVKM. Here the CDR3 reads CASSRVSGTAFQPQHF. As DNA, the CDR3 is TGTGCCAGCAGTCGAGTCTCCGGGACGGCCTTTCAGCCCCAGCATTTT.

This clonotype was counted at least ten times. The chain couples TRBV7-2 to TRBJ1-5; D call uncertain. V lost 5 bases, J lost 6 bases, and 11 bases lay in between. The CDR3 consists of 13 residues. Germline CDR1 reads SGHTA; CDR2 reads FQGNSA. The CDR3 loop reads CASSGDGVQPQHF. In DNA form, the CDR3 reads TGTGCCAGCAGCGGGGATGGGGTTCAGCCCCAGCATTTT.

This rearrangement joins TRBV14 to TRBJ1-1, with D tentatively TRBD1 (5 bases). V dropped 4 bases and J dropped 4 bases, with 16 bases sitting between them. The germline CDR1 and CDR2 sequences are SGHDN and FVKESK. CDR3 length: 15 amino acids. CDR3 in amino acids: CASSPSPGSATEAFF. DNA for the CDR3: TGTGCCAGCAGCCCTAGTCCAGGGTCGGCCACTGAAGCTTTCTTT.

This clonotype came up many times. The rearrangement links TRBV7-8 to TRBJ1-4; TRBD1 might be the D (5 bases). Germline V CDR1 and CDR2: SGHVS, FQNEAQ. The CDR3 runs to 16 residues. The ends were cut back, 4 bases at V and 6 bases at J, with 18 bases in the middle. The CDR3 reads CASSSRYQGYDEKLFF. DNA for the CDR3: TGTGCCAGCAGCTCCCGGTATCAGGGATACGATGAAAAACTGTTTTTT.

This clonotype appeared a few times. This chain uses TRBV7-9 with TRBJ1-1, with 7 bases aligning to TRBD1. The V and J ends lost 5 bases and 1 base, in that order; junction bases with no gene match: 4. The length of the CDR3 is 14 residues. Per the germline V gene, CDR1 is SEHNR and CDR2 is FQNEAQ (reference sequence). The CDR3 loop is CASSDRAGNTEAFF. CDR3 in DNA: TGTGCCAGCAGCGACAGGGCAGGGAACACTGAAGCTTTCTTT. Drawing the rest from reference TRBV7-9 and TRBJ1-1, the complete variable domain is DTGVSQNPRHKITKRGQNVTFRCDPISEHNRLYWYRQTLGQGPEFLTYFQNEAQLEKSRLLSDRFSAERPKGSFSTLEIQRTEQGDSAMYLCASSDRAGNTEAFFGQGTRLTVV.

The rearrangement joins TRBV11-3 to TRBJ2-1, with 12 bases aligning to TRBD2. V gave up 4 bases and J gave up 8 bases; unmatched junction bases: 6. The CDR3 consists of 15 residues. Germline V gene data show CDR1 as SGHNT and CDR2 as YENEEA. This CDR3 reads CASSSGLAGSHEQFF. As DNA, the CDR3 is TGTGCCAGCAGCTCCGGACTAGCGGGAAGCCATGAGCAGTTCTTC.

This clonotype came up a few times. The J gene is TRBJ2-3, the V gene TRBV6-1; TRBD2 agrees at 12 bases. Germline V lookup: CDR1 MNHNS, CDR2 SASEGT. The CDR3 consists of 16 residues. J gave up 0 bases and V 6 bases, and 4 bases lay outside the gene matches. CDR3 in DNA: TGTGCCAGCAGACCGCTAGCGGGAGGGAGCACAGATACGCAGTATTTT. This encodes CASRPLAGGSTDTQYF.

This clonotype appeared many times. V and J are TRBV6-9 and TRBJ1-1; D is undetermined. The CDR3 covers 14 residues. V lost 9 bases and J lost 8, with 22 bases in between. The V gene's germline CDR1 is MNHGY and CDR2 SVAAGI. CDR3 coding DNA: TGTGCCAGGACGCCGGGTCGGCTGGACGGAGAAGCTTTCTTT. Amino acids: CARTPGRLDGEAFF.

This clonotype was counted ten times or more. The chain couples TRBV11-2 to TRBJ2-5; 9 nucleotides match TRBD1. Germline values: CDR1 SGHAT, CDR2 FQNNGV. This CDR3 spans 16 amino acids. V shed 5 bases and J 5 bases; nucleotides not matched to a gene: 12. The CDR3 DNA follows: TGTGCCAGCAGCCTCAATTGGGACAGGGTAGGGGAGACCCAGTACTTC. It yields the protein CASSLNWDRVGETQYF.

This clonotype showed up just a few times. The chain has TRBV24-1 and TRBJ2-5; TRBD1 agrees at 9 bases. The CDR3 runs to 15 residues. The V segment lost 5 bases and the J segment 5 bases; nucleotides outside the gene matches: 8. Germline V gene sequence: CDR1 KGHDR, CDR2 SFDVKD. The CDR3 DNA reads as TGTGCCACCAGTGGGGGGACAGGGAGAACGGAGACCCAGTACTTC. Amino acid sequence: CATSGGTGRTETQYF.